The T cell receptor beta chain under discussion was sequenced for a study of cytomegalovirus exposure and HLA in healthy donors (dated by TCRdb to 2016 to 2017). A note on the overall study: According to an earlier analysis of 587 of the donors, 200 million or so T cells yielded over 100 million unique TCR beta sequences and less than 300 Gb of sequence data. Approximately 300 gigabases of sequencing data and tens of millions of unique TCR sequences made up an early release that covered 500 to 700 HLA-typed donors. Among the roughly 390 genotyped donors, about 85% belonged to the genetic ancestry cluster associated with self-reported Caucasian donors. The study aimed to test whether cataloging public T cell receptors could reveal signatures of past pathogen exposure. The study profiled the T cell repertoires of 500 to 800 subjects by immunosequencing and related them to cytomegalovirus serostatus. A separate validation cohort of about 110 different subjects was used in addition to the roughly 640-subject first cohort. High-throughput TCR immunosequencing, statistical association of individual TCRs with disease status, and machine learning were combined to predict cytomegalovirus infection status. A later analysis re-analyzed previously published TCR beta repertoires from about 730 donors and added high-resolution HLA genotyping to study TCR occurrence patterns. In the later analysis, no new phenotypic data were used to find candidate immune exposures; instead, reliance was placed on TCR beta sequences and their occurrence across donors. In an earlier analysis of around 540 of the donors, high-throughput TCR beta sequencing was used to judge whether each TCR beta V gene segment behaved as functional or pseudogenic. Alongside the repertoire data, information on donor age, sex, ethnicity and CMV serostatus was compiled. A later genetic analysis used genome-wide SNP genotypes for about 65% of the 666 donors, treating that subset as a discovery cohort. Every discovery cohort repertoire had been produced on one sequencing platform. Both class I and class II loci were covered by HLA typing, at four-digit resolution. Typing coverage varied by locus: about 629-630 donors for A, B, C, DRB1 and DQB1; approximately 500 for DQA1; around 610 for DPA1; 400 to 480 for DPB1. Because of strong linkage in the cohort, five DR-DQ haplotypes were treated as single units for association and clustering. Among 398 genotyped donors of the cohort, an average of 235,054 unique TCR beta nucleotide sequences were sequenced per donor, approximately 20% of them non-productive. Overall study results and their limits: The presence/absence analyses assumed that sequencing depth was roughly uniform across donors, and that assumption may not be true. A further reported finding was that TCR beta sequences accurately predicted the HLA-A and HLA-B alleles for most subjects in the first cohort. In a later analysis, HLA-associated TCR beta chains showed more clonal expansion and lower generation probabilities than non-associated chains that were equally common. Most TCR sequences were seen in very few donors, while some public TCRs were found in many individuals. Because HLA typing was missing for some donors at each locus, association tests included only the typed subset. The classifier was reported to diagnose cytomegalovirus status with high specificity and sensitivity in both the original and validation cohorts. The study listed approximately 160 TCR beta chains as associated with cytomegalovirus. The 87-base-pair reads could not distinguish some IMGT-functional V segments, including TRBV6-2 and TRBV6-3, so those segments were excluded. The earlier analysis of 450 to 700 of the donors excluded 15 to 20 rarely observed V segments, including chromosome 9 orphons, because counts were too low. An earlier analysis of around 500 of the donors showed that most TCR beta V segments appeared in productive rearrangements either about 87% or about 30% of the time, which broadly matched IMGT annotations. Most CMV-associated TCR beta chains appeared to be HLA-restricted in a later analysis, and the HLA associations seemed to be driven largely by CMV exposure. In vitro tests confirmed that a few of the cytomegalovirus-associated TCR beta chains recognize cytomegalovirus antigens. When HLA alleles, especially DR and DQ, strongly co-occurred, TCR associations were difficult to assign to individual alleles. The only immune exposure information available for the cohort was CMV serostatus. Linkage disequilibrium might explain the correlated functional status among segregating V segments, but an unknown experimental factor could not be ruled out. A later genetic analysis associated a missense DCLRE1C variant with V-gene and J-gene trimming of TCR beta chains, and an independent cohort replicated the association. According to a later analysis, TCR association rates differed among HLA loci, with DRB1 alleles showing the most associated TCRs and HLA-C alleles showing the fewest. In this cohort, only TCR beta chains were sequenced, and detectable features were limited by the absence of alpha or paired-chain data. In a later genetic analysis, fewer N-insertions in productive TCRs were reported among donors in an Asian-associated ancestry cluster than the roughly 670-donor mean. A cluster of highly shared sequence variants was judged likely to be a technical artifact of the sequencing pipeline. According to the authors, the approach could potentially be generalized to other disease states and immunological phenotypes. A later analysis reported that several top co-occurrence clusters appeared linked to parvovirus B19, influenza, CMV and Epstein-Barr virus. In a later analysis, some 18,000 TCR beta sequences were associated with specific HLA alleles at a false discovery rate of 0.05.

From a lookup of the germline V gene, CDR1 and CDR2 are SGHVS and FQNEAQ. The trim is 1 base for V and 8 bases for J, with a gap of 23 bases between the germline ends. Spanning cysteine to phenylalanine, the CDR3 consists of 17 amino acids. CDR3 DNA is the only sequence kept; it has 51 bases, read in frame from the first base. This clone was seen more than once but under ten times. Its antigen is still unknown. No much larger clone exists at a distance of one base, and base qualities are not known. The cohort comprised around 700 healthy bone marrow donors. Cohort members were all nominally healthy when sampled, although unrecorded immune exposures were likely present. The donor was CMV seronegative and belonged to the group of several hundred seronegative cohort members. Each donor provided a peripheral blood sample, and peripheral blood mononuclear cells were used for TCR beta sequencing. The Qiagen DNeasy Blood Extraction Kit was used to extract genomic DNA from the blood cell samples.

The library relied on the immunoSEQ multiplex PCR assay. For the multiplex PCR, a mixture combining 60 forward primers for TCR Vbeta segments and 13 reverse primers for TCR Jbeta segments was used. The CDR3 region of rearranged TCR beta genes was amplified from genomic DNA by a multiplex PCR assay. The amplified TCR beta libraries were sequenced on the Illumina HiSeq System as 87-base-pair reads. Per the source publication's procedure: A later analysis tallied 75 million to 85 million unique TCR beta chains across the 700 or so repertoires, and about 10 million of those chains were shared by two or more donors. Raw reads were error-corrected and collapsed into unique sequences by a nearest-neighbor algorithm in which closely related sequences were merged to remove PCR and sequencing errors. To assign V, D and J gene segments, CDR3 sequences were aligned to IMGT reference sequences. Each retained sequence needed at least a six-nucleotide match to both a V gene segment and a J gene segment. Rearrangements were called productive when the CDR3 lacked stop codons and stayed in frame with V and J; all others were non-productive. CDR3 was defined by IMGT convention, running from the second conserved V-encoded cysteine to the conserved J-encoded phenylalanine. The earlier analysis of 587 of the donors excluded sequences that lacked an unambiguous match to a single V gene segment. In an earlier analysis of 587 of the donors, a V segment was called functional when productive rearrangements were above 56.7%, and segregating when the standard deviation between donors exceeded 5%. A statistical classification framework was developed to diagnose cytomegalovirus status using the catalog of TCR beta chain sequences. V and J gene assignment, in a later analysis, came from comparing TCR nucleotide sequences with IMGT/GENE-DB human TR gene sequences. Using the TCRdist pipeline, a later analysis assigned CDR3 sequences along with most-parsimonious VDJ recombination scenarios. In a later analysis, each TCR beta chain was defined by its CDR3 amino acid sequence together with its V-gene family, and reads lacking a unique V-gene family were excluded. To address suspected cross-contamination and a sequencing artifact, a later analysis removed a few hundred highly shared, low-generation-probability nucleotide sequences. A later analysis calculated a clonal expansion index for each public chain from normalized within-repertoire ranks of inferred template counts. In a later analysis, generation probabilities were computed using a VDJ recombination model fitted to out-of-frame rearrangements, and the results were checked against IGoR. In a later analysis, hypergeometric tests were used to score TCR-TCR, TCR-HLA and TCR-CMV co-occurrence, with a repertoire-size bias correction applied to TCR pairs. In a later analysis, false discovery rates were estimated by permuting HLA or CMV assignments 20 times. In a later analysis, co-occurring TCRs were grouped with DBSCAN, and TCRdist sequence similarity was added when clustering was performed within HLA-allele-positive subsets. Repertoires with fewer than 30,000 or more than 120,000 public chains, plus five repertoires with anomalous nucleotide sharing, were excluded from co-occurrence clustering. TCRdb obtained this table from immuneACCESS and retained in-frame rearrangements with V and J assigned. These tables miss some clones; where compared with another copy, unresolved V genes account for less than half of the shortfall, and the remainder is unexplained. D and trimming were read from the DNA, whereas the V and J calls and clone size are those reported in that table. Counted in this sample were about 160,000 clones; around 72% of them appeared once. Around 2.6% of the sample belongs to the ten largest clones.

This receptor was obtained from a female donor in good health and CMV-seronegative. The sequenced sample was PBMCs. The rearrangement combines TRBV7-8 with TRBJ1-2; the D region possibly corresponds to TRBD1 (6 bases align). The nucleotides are TGTGCCAGCAGCTTAGAGAGGCAGGGGCTAAACCTAGGAGGCTACACCTTC. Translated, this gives CASSLERQGLNLGGYTF.